The TCR beta chain described here comes from a study of cytomegalovirus exposure and HLA in healthy donors. The study, taken as a whole, reports: Some TCR beta chains (more than 150 of them) were listed as cytomegalovirus-associated. Using a false discovery rate of 0.05, a later analysis showed that approximately 17,000 TCR beta sequences were associated with HLA alleles. Previous analysis showed most TCR beta V segments were productive about 87% or about 30% of the time.

This clone came up once. The antigen is not known. The PCR ran on 60 Vbeta and 13 Jbeta primers. Produced via immunoSEQ multiplex PCR; TCRdb's table is partial and in-frame only. This sample yields 120,000 to 150,000 clones, of which roughly 83% are seen a single time; 3.1% belongs to the top ten. The CDR3 has 16 amino acids. Donors likely had unrecorded immune exposures despite being nominally healthy when sampled. The source material was PBMCs. The chain joins TRBV7-5 to TRBJ1-1; the table's TRBD1 call for D was not verified on the DNA. TRBV7-5 is listed as a pseudogene. The TCR originated in a female donor in good health and CMV-seronegative. The CDR3 region has the DNA TGTGTCAGAAGCTTAGAGCGATGGACAGGGGGCACTGAAGCTTTCTTT. Translation gives CVRSLERWTGGTEAFF.